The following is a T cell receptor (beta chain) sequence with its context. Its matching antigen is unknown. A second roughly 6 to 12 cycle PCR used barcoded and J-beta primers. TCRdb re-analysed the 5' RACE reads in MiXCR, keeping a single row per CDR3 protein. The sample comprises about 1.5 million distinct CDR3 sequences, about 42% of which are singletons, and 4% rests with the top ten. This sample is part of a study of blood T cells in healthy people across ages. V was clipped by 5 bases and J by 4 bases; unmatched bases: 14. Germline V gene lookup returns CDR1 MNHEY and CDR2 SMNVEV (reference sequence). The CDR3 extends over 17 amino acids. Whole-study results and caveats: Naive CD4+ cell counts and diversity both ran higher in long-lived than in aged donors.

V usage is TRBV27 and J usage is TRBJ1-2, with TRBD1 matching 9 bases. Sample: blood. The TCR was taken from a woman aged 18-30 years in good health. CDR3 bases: TGTGCCAGCAGTACCCGGGACAGGGCCCGGTTGGGCTATGGCTACACCTTC. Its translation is CASSTRDRARLGYGYTF.